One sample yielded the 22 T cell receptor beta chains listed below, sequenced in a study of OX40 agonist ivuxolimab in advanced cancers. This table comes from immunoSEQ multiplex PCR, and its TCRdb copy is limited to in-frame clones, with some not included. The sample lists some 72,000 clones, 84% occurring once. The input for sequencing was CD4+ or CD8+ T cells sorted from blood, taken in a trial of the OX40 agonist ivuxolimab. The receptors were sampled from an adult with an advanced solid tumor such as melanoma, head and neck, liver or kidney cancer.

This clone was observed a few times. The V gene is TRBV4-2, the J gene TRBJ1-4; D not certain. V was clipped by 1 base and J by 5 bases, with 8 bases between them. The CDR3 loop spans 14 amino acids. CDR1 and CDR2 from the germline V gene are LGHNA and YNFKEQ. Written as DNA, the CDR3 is TGTGCCAGCAGCCAAGTCGGTCACAATGAAAAACTGTTTTTT. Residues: CASSQVGHNEKLFF.

DNA for the CDR3: TGTGCCAGCAGTTCCTTTGGGGCCACAGATACGCAGTATTTT. Residues: CASSSFGATDTQYF. The chain links TRBV6-1 to TRBJ2-3, with D possibly TRBD1 on 5 matching bases. V was cut by 5 bases and J by 2 bases, with 11 bases left in between. Germline V gene sequence: CDR1 MNHNS, CDR2 SASEGT. The CDR3 is made up of 14 amino acids.

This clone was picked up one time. The CDR3 DNA reads as TGTGCCAGCAGTCCGGGGACTAGCGGGGGCTACAATGAGCAGTTCTTC. This encodes CASSPGTSGGYNEQFF. The chain joins TRBV28 to TRBJ2-1; 14 nucleotides agree with TRBD2. This CDR3 spans 16 amino acids. Germline V gene data show CDR1 as MDHEN and CDR2 as SYDVKM. V trimming: 5 bases; J trimming: 3 bases; junction bases outside the gene matches: 3.

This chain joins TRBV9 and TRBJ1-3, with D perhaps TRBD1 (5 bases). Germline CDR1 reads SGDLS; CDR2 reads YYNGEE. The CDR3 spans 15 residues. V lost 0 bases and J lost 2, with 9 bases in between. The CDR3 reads CASSVGGTAGNTIYF. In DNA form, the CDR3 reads TGTGCCAGCAGCGTAGGGGGGACTGCTGGAAACACCATATATTTT.

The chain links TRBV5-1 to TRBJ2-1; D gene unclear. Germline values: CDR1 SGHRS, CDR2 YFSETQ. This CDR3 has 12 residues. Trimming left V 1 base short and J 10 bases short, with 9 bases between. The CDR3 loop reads CASSLPQGEQFF. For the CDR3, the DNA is TGCGCCAGCAGCTTGCCGCAAGGCGAGCAGTTCTTC.

CDR3 region: CATSRMETATSTDTQYF. Written as DNA, the CDR3 is TGTGCCACCAGCAGAATGGAAACGGCTACTAGCACAGATACGCAGTATTTT. The J gene is TRBJ2-3, the V gene TRBV15; no clear D. Germline-derived CDR1 and CDR2 are LNHNV and YYDKDF (reference sequence). The CDR3 totals 17 residues. The V end was cut by 2 bases, the J end by 0 bases, with 15 bases between. The complete variable domain, with remaining parts taken from reference TRBV15 and TRBJ2-3, reads DAMVIQNPRYQVTQFGKPVTLSCSQTLNHNVMYWYQQKSSQAPKLLFHYYDKDFNNEADTPDNFQSRRPNTSFCFLDIRSPGLGDTAMYLCATSRMETATSTDTQYFGPGTRLTVL.

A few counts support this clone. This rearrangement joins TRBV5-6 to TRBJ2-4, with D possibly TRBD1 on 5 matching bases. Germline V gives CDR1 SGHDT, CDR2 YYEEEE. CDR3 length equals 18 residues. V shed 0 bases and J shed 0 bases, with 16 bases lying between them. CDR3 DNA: TGTGCCAGCAGCTTGGATGTCGACAGTTTGATAGCCAAAAACATTCAGTACTTC. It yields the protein CASSLDVDSLIAKNIQYF.

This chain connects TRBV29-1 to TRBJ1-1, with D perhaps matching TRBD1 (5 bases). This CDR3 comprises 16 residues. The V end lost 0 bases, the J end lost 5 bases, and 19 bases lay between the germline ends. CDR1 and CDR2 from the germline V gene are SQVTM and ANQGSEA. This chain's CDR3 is CSVEDWQRGGKTEAFF. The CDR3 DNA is TGCAGCGTTGAAGATTGGCAGCGCGGGGGTAAGACTGAAGCTTTCTTT.

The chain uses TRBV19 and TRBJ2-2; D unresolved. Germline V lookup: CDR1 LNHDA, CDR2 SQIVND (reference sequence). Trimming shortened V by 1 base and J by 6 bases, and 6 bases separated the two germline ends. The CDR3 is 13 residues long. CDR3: CASSIGVPGELFF. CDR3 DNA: TGTGCCAGTAGTATAGGGGTGCCCGGGGAGCTGTTTTTT.

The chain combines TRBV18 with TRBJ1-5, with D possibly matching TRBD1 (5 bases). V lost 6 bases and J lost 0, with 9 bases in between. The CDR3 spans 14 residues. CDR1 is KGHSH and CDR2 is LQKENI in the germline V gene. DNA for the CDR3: TGTGCCAGCTCGCAGGGATATAGCAATCAGCCCCAGCATTTT. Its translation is CASSQGYSNQPQHF.

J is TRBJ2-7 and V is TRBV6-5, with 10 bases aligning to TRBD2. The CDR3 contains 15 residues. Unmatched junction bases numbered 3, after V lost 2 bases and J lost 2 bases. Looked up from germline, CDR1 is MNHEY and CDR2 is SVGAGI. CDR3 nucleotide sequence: TGTGCCAGCAGTTACAAACTAGCGGGGACCTACGAGCAGTACTTC. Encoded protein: CASSYKLAGTYEQYF.

CDR3 in amino acids: CASSGGPRRGGRELFF. In nucleotides, the CDR3 is TGTGCCAGCAGTGGGGGACCCCGTAGAGGAGGGAGGGAGCTGTTTTTT. The chain employs TRBV27 and TRBJ2-2; weak D call: TRBD2 (6 bases). Trimming took off 5 bases at V and 9 bases at J, with 22 bases between the two ends. The germline V gene encodes CDR1 MNHEY and CDR2 SMNVEV (reference sequence). The CDR3 loop spans 16 amino acids.

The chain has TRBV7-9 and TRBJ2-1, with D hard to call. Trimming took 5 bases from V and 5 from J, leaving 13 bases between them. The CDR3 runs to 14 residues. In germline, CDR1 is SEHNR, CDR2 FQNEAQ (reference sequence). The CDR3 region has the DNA TGTGCCAGCAGCCCGGGCCTTTTAGACAATGAGCAGTTCTTC. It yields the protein CASSPGLLDNEQFF.

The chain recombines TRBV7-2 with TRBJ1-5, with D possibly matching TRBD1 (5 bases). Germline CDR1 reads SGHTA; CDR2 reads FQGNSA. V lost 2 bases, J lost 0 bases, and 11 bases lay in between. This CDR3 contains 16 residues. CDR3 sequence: CASSLWAGRSNQPQHF. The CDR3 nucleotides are TGTGCCAGCAGCTTATGGGCAGGGCGTAGCAATCAGCCCCAGCATTTT. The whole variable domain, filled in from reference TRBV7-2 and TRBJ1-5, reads GAGVSQSPSNKVTEKGKDVELRCDPISGHTALYWYRQSLGQGLEFLIYFQGNSAPDKSGLPSDRFSAERTGGSVSTLTIQRTQQEDSAVYLCASSLWAGRSNQPQHFGDGTRLSIL.

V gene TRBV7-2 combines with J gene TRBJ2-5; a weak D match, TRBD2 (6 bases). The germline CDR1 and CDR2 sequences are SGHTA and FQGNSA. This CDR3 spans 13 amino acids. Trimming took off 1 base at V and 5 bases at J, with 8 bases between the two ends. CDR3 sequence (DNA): TGTGCCAGCAGCTTAGGACTAGGGGAGACCCAGTACTTC. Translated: CASSLGLGETQYF.

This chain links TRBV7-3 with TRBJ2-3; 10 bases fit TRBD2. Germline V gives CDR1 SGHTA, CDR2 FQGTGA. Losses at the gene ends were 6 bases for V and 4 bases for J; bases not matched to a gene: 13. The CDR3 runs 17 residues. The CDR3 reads CASSQGVAGGKADTQYF. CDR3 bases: TGTGCCAGCAGTCAAGGGGTAGCGGGGGGAAAGGCAGATACGCAGTATTTT.

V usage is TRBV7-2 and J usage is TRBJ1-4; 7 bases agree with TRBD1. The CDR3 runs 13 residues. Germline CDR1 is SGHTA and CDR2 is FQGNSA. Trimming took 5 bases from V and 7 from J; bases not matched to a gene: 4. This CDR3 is CASSNRGSEKLFF. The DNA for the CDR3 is TGTGCCAGCAGCAACAGGGGTAGTGAAAAACTGTTTTTT.

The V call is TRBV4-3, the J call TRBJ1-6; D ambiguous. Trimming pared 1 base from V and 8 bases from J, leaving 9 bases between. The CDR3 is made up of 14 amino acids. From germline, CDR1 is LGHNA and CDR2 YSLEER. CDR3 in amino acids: CASSQGMADSPLHF. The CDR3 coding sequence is TGCGCCAGCAGCCAAGGAATGGCGGATTCACCCCTCCACTTT.

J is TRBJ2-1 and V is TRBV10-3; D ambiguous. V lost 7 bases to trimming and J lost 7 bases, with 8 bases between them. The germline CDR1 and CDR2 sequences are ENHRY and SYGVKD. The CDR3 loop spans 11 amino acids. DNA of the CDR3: TGTGCCATCATGTCGAAGAATGAGCAGTTCTTC. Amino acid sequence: CAIMSKNEQFF.

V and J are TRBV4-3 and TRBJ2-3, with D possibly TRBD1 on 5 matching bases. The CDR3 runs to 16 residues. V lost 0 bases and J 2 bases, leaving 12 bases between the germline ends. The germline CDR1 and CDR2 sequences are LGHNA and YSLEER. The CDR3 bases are TGCGCCAGCAGCCAAGATCTCACAGGTTACACAGATACGCAGTATTTT. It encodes CASSQDLTGYTDTQYF.

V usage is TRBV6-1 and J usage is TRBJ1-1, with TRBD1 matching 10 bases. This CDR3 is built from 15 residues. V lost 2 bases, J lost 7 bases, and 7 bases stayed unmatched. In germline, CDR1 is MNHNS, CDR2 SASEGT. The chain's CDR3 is CASSEFGTGVFEAFF. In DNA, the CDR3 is TGTGCCAGCAGTGAATTCGGGACAGGGGTATTTGAAGCTTTCTTT.

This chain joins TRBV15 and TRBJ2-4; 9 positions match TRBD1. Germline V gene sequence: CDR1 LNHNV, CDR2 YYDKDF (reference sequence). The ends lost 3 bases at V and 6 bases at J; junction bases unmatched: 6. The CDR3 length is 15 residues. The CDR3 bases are TGTGCCACCAGCAGGTTCGGACAGGGGCTAAACATTCAGTACTTC. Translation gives CATSRFGQGLNIQYF.